Below, one TCR beta chain is given with its context. In the PCR, 60 Vbeta and 13 Jbeta primers were used. Method: immunoSEQ multiplex PCR; TCRdb's copy keeps in-frame clones and lacks some. Found here are 90,000 to 120,000 clones, more than 65% of them singletons; the top ten hold over 4%. This entry comes from a study of cytomegalovirus exposure and HLA in healthy donors. CDR3 length: 15 residues. V shed 5 bases, J shed 4 bases, and the junction held 7 bases outside the gene matches. Germline CDR1 reads SEHNR; CDR2 reads FQNEAQ (reference sequence). Sequencing used PBMCs. The sequence derives from a woman aged 18 to 35 in good health and CMV-seropositive. The V and J genes are TRBV7-9 and TRBJ2-1, with 8 bases matching TRBD2. The DNA for the CDR3 is TGTGCCAGCAGCCCACCCCAGCGGGGGTACAATGAGCAGTTCTTC. Amino acid sequence: CASSPPQRGYNEQFF.